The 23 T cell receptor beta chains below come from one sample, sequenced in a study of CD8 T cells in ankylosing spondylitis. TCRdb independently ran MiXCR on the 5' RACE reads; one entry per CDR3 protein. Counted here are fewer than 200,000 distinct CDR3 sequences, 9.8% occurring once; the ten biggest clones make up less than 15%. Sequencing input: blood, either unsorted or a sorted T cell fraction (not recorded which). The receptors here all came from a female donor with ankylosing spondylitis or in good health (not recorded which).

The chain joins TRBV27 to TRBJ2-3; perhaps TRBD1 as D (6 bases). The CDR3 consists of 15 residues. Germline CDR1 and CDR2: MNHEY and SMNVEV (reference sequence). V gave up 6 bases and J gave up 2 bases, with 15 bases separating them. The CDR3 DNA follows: TGTGCCAGCAGACTTTCAGGGGACCACACAGATACGCAGTATTTT. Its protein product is CASRLSGDHTDTQYF.

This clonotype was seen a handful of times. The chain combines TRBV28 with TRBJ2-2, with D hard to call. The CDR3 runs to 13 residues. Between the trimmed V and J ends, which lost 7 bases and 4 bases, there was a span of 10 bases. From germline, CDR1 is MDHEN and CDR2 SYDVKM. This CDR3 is CASTSETTGELFF. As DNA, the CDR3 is TGTGCCAGCACCTCCGAGACCACCGGGGAGCTGTTTTTT.

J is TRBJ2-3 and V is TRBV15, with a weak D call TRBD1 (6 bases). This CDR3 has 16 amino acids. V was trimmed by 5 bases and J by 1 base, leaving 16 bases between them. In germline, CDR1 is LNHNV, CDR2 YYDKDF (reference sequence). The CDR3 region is CATSSKGERGTDTQYF. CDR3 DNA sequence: TGTGCCACCAGCTCGAAGGGGGAGAGGGGCACAGATACGCAGTATTTT.

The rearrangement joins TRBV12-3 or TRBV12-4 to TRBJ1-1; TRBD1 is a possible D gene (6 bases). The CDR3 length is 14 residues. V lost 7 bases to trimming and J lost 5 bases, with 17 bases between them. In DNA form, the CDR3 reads TGTGCCAGCAACACATTCAGGGGAATGACTGAAGCTTTCTTT. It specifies CASNTFRGMTEAFF.

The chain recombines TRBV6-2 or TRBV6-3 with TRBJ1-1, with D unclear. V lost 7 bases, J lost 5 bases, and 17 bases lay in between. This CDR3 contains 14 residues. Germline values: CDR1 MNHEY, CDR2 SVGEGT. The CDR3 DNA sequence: TGTGCCAGCATTACCACAGAGGGTTGGACTGAAGCTTTCTTT. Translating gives CASITTEGWTEAFF.

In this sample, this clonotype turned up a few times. In nucleotides, the CDR3 is TGTGCCAGCAGCTTAGGAAACTCTGGAAACACCATATATTTT. Protein sequence: CASSLGNSGNTIYF. The chain combines TRBV7-9 with TRBJ1-3; no clear D gene. This CDR3 comprises 14 residues. Looked up from germline, CDR1 is SEHNR and CDR2 is FQNEAQ (reference sequence). Trimming stripped 1 base from V and 0 bases from J, with 4 bases between.

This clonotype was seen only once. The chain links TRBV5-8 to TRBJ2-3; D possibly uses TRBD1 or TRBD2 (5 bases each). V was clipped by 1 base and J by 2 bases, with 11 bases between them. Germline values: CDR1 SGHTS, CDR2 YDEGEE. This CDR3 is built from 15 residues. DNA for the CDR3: TGTGCCAGCAGCTTGAGAGGGGCGGACACAGATACGCAGTATTTT. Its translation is CASSLRGADTDTQYF.

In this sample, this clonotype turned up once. The CDR3 coding sequence is TGTGCCAGCAGTCGATGGCGGGAGAGACCATACGAGCAGTACTTC. Its translation is CASSRWRERPYEQYF. The chain recombines TRBV7-2 with TRBJ2-7, with 7 bases lining up with TRBD2. The germline CDR1 and CDR2 sequences are SGHTA and FQGNSA. Losses at the gene ends were 6 bases for V and 4 bases for J; bases not matched to a gene: 12. The CDR3 totals 15 residues. Looking up the rest from reference TRBV7-2 and TRBJ2-7 gives the full variable domain: GAGVSQSPSNKVTEKGKDVELRCDPISGHTALYWYRQSLGQGLEFLIYFQGNSAPDKSGLPSDRFSAERTGGSVSTLTIQRTQQEDSAVYLCASSRWRERPYEQYFGPGTRLTVT.

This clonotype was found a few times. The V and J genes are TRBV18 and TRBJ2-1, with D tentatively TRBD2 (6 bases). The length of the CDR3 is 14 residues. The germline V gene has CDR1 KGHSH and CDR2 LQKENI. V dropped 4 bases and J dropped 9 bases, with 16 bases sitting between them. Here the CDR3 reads CASSRPGDFGEQFF. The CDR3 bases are TGTGCCAGCTCACGTCCGGGAGACTTTGGTGAGCAGTTCTTC.

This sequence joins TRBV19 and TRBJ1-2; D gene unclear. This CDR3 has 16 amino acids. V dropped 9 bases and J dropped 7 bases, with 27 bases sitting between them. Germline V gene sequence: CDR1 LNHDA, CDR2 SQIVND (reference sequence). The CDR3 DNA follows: TGTGCCAGAGATAGAAAGAGGGAAACAGAAACCTCTGGCTACACCTTC. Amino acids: CARDRKRETETSGYTF. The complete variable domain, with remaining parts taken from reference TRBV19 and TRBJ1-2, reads DGGITQSPKYLFRKEGQNVTLSCEQNLNHDAMYWYRQDPGQGLRLIYYSQIVNDFQKGDIAEGYSVSREKKESFPLTVTSAQKNPTAFYLCARDRKRETETSGYTFGSGTRLTVV.

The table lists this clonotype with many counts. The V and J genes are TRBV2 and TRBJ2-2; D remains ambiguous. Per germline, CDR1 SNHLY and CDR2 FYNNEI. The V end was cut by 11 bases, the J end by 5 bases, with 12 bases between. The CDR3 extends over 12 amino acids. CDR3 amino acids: CAGIIQTGELFF. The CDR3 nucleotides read TGTGCCGGCATTATCCAGACCGGGGAGCTGTTTTTT.

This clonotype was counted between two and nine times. In nucleotides, the CDR3 is TGTGCCTGGAGTGTAATCTCTAGCGGGAGGGCAGGAGATACGCAGTATTTT. Translating it yields CAWSVISSGRAGDTQYF. The chain uses TRBV30 and TRBJ2-3; 12 nucleotides line up with TRBD2. The J segment lost 5 bases and the V segment lost 0 bases, leaving 9 bases of the junction unmatched. CDR1 and CDR2 (germline): GTSNPN, SVGIG (reference sequence). The CDR3 consists of 17 residues.

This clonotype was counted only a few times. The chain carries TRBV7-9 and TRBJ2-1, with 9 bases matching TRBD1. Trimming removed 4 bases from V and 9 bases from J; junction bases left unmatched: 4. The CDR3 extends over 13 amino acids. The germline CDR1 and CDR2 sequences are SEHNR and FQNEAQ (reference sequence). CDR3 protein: CASSSTGGVEQFF. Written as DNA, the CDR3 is TGTGCCAGCAGCTCCACAGGGGGCGTTGAGCAGTTCTTC.

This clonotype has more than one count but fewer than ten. Here the CDR3 reads CASSLREQTQYF. The CDR3, as DNA: TGTGCCAGCAGCCTTAGGGAACAGACCCAGTACTTC. J is TRBJ2-5 and V is TRBV28; no clear D gene. V lost 6 bases to trimming and J lost 6 bases, with 11 bases between them. Germline lookup yields CDR1 MDHEN and CDR2 SYDVKM. This CDR3 is 12 amino acids long.

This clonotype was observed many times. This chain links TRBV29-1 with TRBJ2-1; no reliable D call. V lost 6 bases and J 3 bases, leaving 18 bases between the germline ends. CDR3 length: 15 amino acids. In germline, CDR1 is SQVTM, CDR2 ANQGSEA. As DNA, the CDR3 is TGCAGCGTAGAAACGGTGATTAACCTCTACAATGAGCAGTTCTTC. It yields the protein CSVETVINLYNEQFF.

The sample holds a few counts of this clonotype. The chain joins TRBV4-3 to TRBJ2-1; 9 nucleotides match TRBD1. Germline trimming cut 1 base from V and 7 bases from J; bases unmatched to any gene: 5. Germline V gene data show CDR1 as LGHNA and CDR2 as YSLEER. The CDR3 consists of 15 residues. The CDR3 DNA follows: TGCGCCAGCAGCCAAGGGACAGGGGCGACAAATGAGCAGTTCTTC. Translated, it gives CASSQGTGATNEQFF.

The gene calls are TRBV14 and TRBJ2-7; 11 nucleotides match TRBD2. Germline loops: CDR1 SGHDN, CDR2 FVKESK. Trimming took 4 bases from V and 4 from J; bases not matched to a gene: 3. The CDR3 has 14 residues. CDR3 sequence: CASSPSGRSYEQYF. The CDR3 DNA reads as TGTGCCAGCAGCCCTAGCGGGAGGAGTTACGAGCAGTACTTC.

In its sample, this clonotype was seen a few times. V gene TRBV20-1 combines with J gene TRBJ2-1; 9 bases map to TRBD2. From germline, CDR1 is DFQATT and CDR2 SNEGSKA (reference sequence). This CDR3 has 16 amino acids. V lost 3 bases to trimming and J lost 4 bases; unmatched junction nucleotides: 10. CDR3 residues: CSASQGGLAMYNEQFF. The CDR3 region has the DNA TGCAGTGCTAGTCAGGGCGGACTAGCGATGTACAATGAGCAGTTCTTC.

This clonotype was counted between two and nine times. The CDR3 nucleotides are TGTGCCAGCAGCTTAGATGCGGCCCACGAGCAGTACTTC. It yields the protein CASSLDAAHEQYF. The V and J genes are TRBV7-9 and TRBJ2-7; D uncertain. Germline CDR1 is SEHNR and CDR2 is FQNEAQ (reference sequence). The CDR3 has 13 amino acids. The V end lost 1 base, the J end lost 5 bases, and 9 bases lay between the germline ends.

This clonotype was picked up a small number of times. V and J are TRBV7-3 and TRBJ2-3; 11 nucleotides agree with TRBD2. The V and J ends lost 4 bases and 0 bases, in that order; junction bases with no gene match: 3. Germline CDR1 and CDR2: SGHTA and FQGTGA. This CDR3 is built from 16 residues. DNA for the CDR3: TGTGCCAGCAGCTCCGGGACTAGCGGCAGCACAGATACGCAGTATTTT. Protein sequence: CASSSGTSGSTDTQYF.

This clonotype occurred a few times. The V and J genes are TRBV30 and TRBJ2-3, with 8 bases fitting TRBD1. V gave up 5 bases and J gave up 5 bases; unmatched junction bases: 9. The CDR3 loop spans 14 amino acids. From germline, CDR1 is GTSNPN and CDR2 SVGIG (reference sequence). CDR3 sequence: CAWAQTGVGDTQYF. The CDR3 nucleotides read TGTGCCTGGGCCCAGACAGGGGTAGGAGATACGCAGTATTTT.

The CDR3, as DNA: TGCAGTGCTAGGGTTCTAGCGGGTCCTAGCTCCTACGAGCAGTACTTC. Its protein is CSARVLAGPSSYEQYF. This chain joins TRBV20-1 and TRBJ2-7; TRBD2 matches at 8 bases. Germline assignment: CDR1 DFQATT and CDR2 SNEGSKA (reference sequence). The CDR3 runs to 16 residues. The ends lost 3 bases at V and 0 bases at J; junction bases unmatched: 10.

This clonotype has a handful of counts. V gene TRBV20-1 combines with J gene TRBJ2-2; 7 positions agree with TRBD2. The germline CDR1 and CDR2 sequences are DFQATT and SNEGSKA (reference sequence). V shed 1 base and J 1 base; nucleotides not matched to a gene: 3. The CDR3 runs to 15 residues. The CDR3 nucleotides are TGCAGTGCTAGAGCCTCTAGCGGGAACACCGGGGAGCTGTTTTTT. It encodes CSARASSGNTGELFF.